Included here is one T cell receptor (beta chain) sequence, with context. Regarding time point: after dendritic cell vaccination, including at tumor progression/relapse. This specimen comes from a study of glioma-infiltrating T cells after dendritic cell vaccination. Per germline, CDR1 KGHSH and CDR2 LQKENI. V lost 3 bases and J 0 bases, leaving 3 bases between the germline ends. The CDR3 runs to 12 residues. Profiled with immunoSEQ multiplex PCR; TCRdb holds only in-frame clones, not every one. The sample has about 64,000 clones; roughly nine tenths are singletons. The sample here was blood, taken after dendritic cell vaccination. This clonotype was sampled from a human donor with glioblastoma. This sequence joins TRBV18 and TRBJ2-7; D unclear. The CDR3 loop is CASSPLSYEQYF. In DNA, the CDR3 is TGTGCCAGCTCACCCCTCTCCTACGAGCAGTACTTC.